This paragraph covers one TCR beta chain sequence. Its antigen is still unknown. This record comes from a study of cytomegalovirus exposure and HLA in healthy donors. Study-wide results and caveats: Later analysis showed most CMV-associated TCR beta chains appearing HLA-restricted. It is likely that the observed cluster of highly shared sequence variants was a sequencing artifact.

The study ran its PCR with 60 Vbeta and 13 Jbeta primers. Only in-frame clones appear in the TCRdb table, and some are missing; sequencing was by immunoSEQ multiplex PCR. The profile covers 170,000 or so clones, with just under 80% appearing a single time and 1% taken by the ten largest. The CDR3 consists of 14 residues. The germline CDR1 and CDR2 sequences are SQVTM and ANQGSEA. J was trimmed by 4 bases and V by 8 bases; bases with no gene match: 13. V gene TRBV29-1 combines with J gene TRBJ1-1; 7 bases match TRBD1. The source of this sequence is a woman between 45 and 60 years old in good health and CMV-seropositive. What was sequenced was PBMCs. The CDR3 coding sequence is TGCAGCTGGGTTAAGACAGGGCACCGCACTGAAGCTTTCTTT. Its protein is CSWVKTGHRTEAFF.